The next 20 T cell receptor beta chains were all read from a single sample in a study of blood T cell repertoires in COVID-19. The data were produced by immunoSEQ multiplex PCR, yet TCRdb's version contains in-frame clones alone and is incomplete. The table records about 420,000 clones, over 85% of them present only once. Source material: peripheral blood. Receptors were obtained from a man between 18 and 35 years old with COVID-19, enrolled during active disease.

This clone has a single count. The chain recombines TRBV5-4 with TRBJ2-3, with TRBD2 identical over 12 bases. The germline V gene has CDR1 SGHNT and CDR2 YYREEE (reference sequence). Unmatched junction bases numbered 7, after V lost 4 bases and J lost 7 bases. This CDR3 has 15 residues. The CDR3 DNA is TGTGCCAGCAGCCTAGCGGGGGGGGAGTTTTATACGCAGTATTTT. Amino acids: CASSLAGGEFYTQYF. The full variable domain, rest sourced from reference TRBV5-4 and TRBJ2-3, is ETGVTQSPTHLIKTRGQQVTLRCSSQSGHNTVSWYQQALGQGPQFIFQYYREEENGRGNFPPRFSGLQFPNYSSELNVNALELDDSALYLCASSLAGGEFYTQYFGPGTRLTVL.

This clone was observed once. V and J are TRBV10-2 and TRBJ2-1, with TRBD1 identical over 8 bases. Germline CDR1 and CDR2: WSHSY and SAAADI. The CDR3 runs to 15 residues. Unmatched junction bases numbered 4, after V lost 6 bases and J lost 0 bases. CDR3 nucleotides: TGCGCCAGCAGGCCTACAGGGGGCTCCTACAATGAGCAGTTCTTC. It yields the protein CASRPTGGSYNEQFF.

This CDR3 is CAISPGRGLGGEKLFF. CDR3 DNA sequence: TGTGCCATCAGCCCCGGAAGGGGGCTGGGAGGTGAAAAACTGTTTTTT. This chain joins TRBV10-3 and TRBJ1-4; 7 nucleotides agree with TRBD1. The junction had 14 bases not matched to a gene; V was cut back by 6 bases and J by 7 bases. Germline lookup yields CDR1 ENHRY and CDR2 SYGVKD. This CDR3 is 16 amino acids long.

The rearrangement joins TRBV24-1 to TRBJ2-3, with TRBD1 matching 8 bases. With V trimmed by 3 bases and J by 1 base, 5 bases remained unmatched. CDR1 KGHDR and CDR2 SFDVKD come from the germline V gene. The CDR3 covers 16 residues. In DNA, the CDR3 is TGTGCCACCAGTGATCGTGACAGGGGCGGCACAGATACGCAGTATTTT. It is translated as CATSDRDRGGTDTQYF.

In nucleotides, the CDR3 is TGTGCCAGCAGCTCCTCGCGGGACGGCTACACCTTC. It specifies CASSSSRDGYTF. V is TRBV7-2 and J is TRBJ1-2; the D gene is possibly TRBD1 (5 bases). V gave up 4 bases and J gave up 8 bases, with 11 bases separating them. The germline V gene has CDR1 SGHTA and CDR2 FQGNSA. The CDR3 sequence is 12 residues long.

The chain couples TRBV29-1 to TRBJ2-7; perhaps TRBD1 as D (7 bases). V was cut by 6 bases and J by 0 bases, with 12 bases left in between. Germline V gene sequence: CDR1 SQVTM, CDR2 ANQGSEA. The CDR3 loop spans 13 amino acids. The CDR3 loop reads CSVEGQSSYEQYF. The CDR3 DNA reads TGCAGCGTGGAGGGACAGAGCTCCTACGAGCAGTACTTC.

V gene TRBV6-1 combines with J gene TRBJ2-2; 8 bases align to TRBD2. With V trimmed by 4 bases and J by 5 bases, 9 bases remained unmatched. The CDR3 extends over 16 amino acids. CDR1 MNHNS and CDR2 SASEGT come from the germline V gene. CDR3 in DNA: TGTGCCAGCAGTGGCGCTAGCGGGCGTAGGACCGGGGAGCTGTTTTTT. It codes for CASSGASGRRTGELFF.

In its sample, this clone was seen a few times. This rearrangement joins TRBV4-1 to TRBJ2-7, with D possibly TRBD1 on 6 matching bases. Germline-derived CDR1 and CDR2 are MGHRA and YSYEKL. Trimming removed 3 bases at V and 6 bases at J, with 15 bases between. The CDR3 covers 14 residues. The CDR3 nucleotides read TGCGCCAGCAGCCACGCGAGAACCAGGGGCGAGCAGTACTTC. Residues: CASSHARTRGEQYF.

The J gene is TRBJ1-6, the V gene TRBV6-1, with D possibly matching TRBD1 (6 bases). This CDR3 comprises 16 residues. Trimming took 3 bases from V and 0 from J, leaving 9 bases between them. Per germline, CDR1 MNHNS and CDR2 SASEGT. CDR3 DNA: TGTGCCAGCAGTGAGACAGGAATCTCCTATAATTCACCCCTCCACTTT. Amino acid sequence: CASSETGISYNSPLHF.

The chain has TRBV3-1 (or the pseudogene TRBV3-2) and TRBJ2-4, with 10 bases identical to TRBD2. V shed 5 bases, J shed 9 bases, and the junction held 7 bases outside the gene matches. CDR1 and CDR2 (germline): LGHDT, YNNKEL (reference sequence). The CDR3 consists of 14 residues. This CDR3 reads CASSAQRGGTIQYF. CDR3 nucleotide sequence: TGTGCCAGCAGCGCCCAGCGGGGGGGCACCATTCAGTACTTC.

The rearrangement joins TRBV5-1 to TRBJ2-2, with 9 bases matching TRBD1. The CDR3 loop spans 15 amino acids. Germline V gene data show CDR1 as SGHRS and CDR2 as YFSETQ. Trimming at V came to 4 bases and at J to 7 bases, leaving 8 bases not matched to a gene. The chain's CDR3 is CASSPGQGFIGELFF. In DNA form, the CDR3 reads TGCGCCAGCAGCCCGGGACAGGGTTTCATCGGGGAGCTGTTTTTT.

J is TRBJ2-3 and V is TRBV7-9; 13 nucleotides align to TRBD2. Unmatched junction bases numbered 4, after V lost 1 base and J lost 0 bases. The germline V gene has CDR1 SEHNR and CDR2 FQNEAQ (reference sequence). The CDR3 consists of 18 residues. The CDR3 nucleotides read TGTGCCAGCAGCTTAGAGACTAGCGGGGGGACTAGCACAGATACGCAGTATTTT. Its translation: CASSLETSGGTSTDTQYF. The variable domain in full, with the rest retrieved from reference TRBV7-9 and TRBJ2-3, is DTGVSQNPRHKITKRGQNVTFRCDPISEHNRLYWYRQTLGQGPEFLTYFQNEAQLEKSRLLSDRFSAERPKGSFSTLEIQRTEQGDSAMYLCASSLETSGGTSTDTQYFGPGTRLTVL.

V is TRBV12-5 and J is TRBJ2-7, with TRBD2 identical over 8 bases. The CDR3 is 17 amino acids. V shed 5 bases and J 0 bases; nucleotides not matched to a gene: 12. Looked up from germline, CDR1 is LGHNT and CDR2 is FRNRAP. The DNA for the CDR3 is TGTGCTAGTGGTCCTGGCGGGATAGCGGGACCCTCCTACGAGCAGTACTTC. Its protein product is CASGPGGIAGPSYEQYF. Drawing the rest from reference TRBV12-5 and TRBJ2-7, the complete variable domain is DARVTQTPRHKVTEMGQEVTMRCQPILGHNTVFWYRQTMMQGLELLAYFRNRAPLDDSGMPKDRFSAEMPDATLATLKIQPSEPRDSAVYFCASGPGGIAGPSYEQYFGPGTRLTVT.

Written as DNA, the CDR3 is TGTGCCAGCAGGTCCGGGACTCCTGCGGTTAATGAGCAGTTCTTC. Translated, it gives CASRSGTPAVNEQFF. This chain uses TRBV11-2 with TRBJ2-1, with D possibly being TRBD2 (6 bases). The ends were cut back, 6 bases at V and 7 bases at J, with 19 bases in the middle. The CDR3 consists of 15 residues. The germline CDR1 and CDR2 sequences are SGHAT and FQNNGV.

V and J are TRBV7-9 and TRBJ2-1, with D maybe TRBD2 (6 bases). The germline CDR1 and CDR2 sequences are SEHNR and FQNEAQ (reference sequence). This CDR3 spans 12 amino acids. V was cut by 3 bases and J by 10 bases, with 10 bases left in between. The CDR3 sequence is CASSLGGIEQFF. The CDR3 coding sequence is TGTGCCAGCAGCTTGGGCGGGATCGAGCAGTTCTTC. The full variable domain, completed using reference TRBV7-9 and TRBJ2-1, is DTGVSQNPRHKITKRGQNVTFRCDPISEHNRLYWYRQTLGQGPEFLTYFQNEAQLEKSRLLSDRFSAERPKGSFSTLEIQRTEQGDSAMYLCASSLGGIEQFFGPGTRLTVL.

The V and J genes are TRBV6-7 and TRBJ2-7; 9 positions match TRBD1. TRBV6-7 is recorded as an ORF, its role being uncertain. Unmatched junction bases numbered 5, after V lost 6 bases and J lost 5 bases. CDR3 size: 13 residues. The CDR3 nucleotides are TGTGCCAGCAGACGGGACAGGGCCGACGAGCAGTACTTC. Its protein product is CASRRDRADEQYF.

V gene TRBV2 combines with J gene TRBJ2-3, with TRBD1 identical over 7 bases. Trimming removed 5 bases from V and 3 bases from J; junction bases left unmatched: 8. The CDR3 runs 15 residues. Germline values: CDR1 SNHLY, CDR2 FYNNEI. Here the CDR3 reads CASSPDRDETDTQYF. In DNA, the CDR3 is TGTGCCAGCAGTCCTGACAGGGATGAGACAGATACGCAGTATTTT.

This clone was seen a handful of times. The rearrangement joins TRBV7-9 to TRBJ1-2, with D possibly TRBD1 on 5 matching bases. Germline values: CDR1 SEHNR, CDR2 FQNEAQ (reference sequence). Deletions cut 5 bases from V and 2 bases from J, with 15 bases between. CDR3 length: 15 residues. The CDR3 DNA follows: TGTGCCAGCAGCAATCCCGGGGGTAACAACTATGGCTACACCTTC. Protein: CASSNPGGNNYGYTF.

This sequence joins TRBV19 and TRBJ2-1; TRBD2 aligns across 9 bases. CDR1 is LNHDA, CDR2 SQIVND, per germline (reference sequence). This CDR3 has 15 residues. The ends lost 5 bases at V and 4 bases at J; junction bases unmatched: 6. In DNA form, the CDR3 reads TGTGCCAGTAGTCCGGCGAGCGGGAGGTACAATGAGCAGTTCTTC. Residues: CASSPASGRYNEQFF.

The chain uses TRBV6-6 and TRBJ1-5, with D maybe TRBD1 (6 bases). Between the trimmed V and J ends, which lost 11 bases and 2 bases, there was a span of 19 bases. The germline CDR1 and CDR2 sequences are MNHNY and SVGAGI (reference sequence). CDR3 size: 15 residues. CDR3: CACSGTGTGNQPQHF. CDR3 nucleotide sequence: TGTGCCTGCTCCGGAACAGGGACGGGCAATCAGCCCCAGCATTTT.